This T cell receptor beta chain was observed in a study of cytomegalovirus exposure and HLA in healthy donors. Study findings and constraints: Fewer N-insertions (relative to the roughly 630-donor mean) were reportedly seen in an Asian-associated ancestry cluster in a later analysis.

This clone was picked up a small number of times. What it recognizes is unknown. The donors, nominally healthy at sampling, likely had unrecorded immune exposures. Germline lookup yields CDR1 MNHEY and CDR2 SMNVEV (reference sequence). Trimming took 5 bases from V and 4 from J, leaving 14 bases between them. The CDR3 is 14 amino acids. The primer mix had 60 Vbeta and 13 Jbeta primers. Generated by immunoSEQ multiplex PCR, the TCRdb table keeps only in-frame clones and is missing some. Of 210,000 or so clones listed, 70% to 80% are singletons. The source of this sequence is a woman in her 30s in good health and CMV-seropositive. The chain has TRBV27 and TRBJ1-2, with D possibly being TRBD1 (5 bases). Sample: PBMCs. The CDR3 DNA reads TGTGCCAGCAGTCCGGCGGGGGGAGGCTATGGCTACACCTTC. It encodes CASSPAGGGYGYTF.